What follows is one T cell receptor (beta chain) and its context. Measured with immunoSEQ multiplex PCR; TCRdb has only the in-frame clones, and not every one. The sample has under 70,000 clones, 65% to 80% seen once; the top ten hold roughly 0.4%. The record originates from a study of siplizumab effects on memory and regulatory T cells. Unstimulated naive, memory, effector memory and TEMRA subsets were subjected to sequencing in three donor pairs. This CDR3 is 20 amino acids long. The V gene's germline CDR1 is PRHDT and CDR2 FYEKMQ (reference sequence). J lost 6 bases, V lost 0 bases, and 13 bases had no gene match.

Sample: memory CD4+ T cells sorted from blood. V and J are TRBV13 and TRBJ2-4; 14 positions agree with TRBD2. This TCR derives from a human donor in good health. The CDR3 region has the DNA TGTGCCAGCAGCTTAGGTCCGACTAGCGGGGGGGCCTTATGGGGAAACATTCAGTACTTC. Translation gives CASSLGPTSGGALWGNIQYF.